This T cell receptor beta chain stems from a study of blood T cell repertoires in COVID-19. Sequenced by immunoSEQ multiplex PCR; TCRdb stores in-frame clones only, minus some. The sample yields a few hundred thousand clones, over 75% seen once. Germline lookup yields CDR1 LNHNV and CDR2 YYDKDF (reference sequence). V was clipped by 0 bases and J by 4 bases, with 15 bases between them. The CDR3 length is 16 residues. The rearrangement joins TRBV15 to TRBJ1-2; D not resolved. The sample was PBMCs or T cells enriched from blood (not recorded which). This TCR derives from a young man who had recovered from COVID-19. The CDR3 DNA reads TGTGCCACCAGCAGAGATCGAAGAGGGTCAGGCTATGGCTACACCTTC. Translation gives CATSRDRRGSGYGYTF.